Following are 29 T cell receptor beta chains from one sample sequenced in a study of OX40 agonist ivuxolimab in advanced cancers. Sequenced by immunoSEQ multiplex PCR; TCRdb stores in-frame clones only, minus some. The sample yields about 53,000 clones, 70% to 85% seen once. Material: CD4+ or CD8+ T cells sorted from blood, obtained in a trial of the OX40 agonist ivuxolimab. These receptor sequences come from an adult with an advanced solid tumor such as melanoma, head and neck, liver or kidney cancer.

The chain couples TRBV28 to TRBJ2-3, with D maybe TRBD1 (7 bases). CDR1 MDHEN and CDR2 SYDVKM come from the germline V gene. The CDR3 covers 17 residues. V was cut by 3 bases and J by 3 bases, with 19 bases left in between. The CDR3 sequence is CASSFSPQPGGTDTQYF. CDR3 DNA: TGTGCCAGCAGTTTCTCCCCCCAACCAGGGGGGACAGATACGCAGTATTTT.

The chain combines TRBV6-6 with TRBJ2-5, with a tentative D call TRBD1 (5 bases). Near its end, the DNA agrees better with TRBJ2-7, so the J call may be wrong. The CDR3 totals 13 residues. CDR1 is MNHNY and CDR2 is SVGAGI in the germline V gene (reference sequence). The CDR3 spells CASSQDSYYEQYF. CDR3 DNA: TGTGCCAGCAGTCAAGACAGCTACTACGAGCAGTACTTC.

V is TRBV9 and J is TRBJ2-2; possibly TRBD1 for D (6 bases). The germline V gene has CDR1 SGDLS and CDR2 YYNGEE. The CDR3 covers 19 residues. V lost 4 bases to trimming and J lost 1 base, with 23 bases between them. CDR3 bases: TGTGCCAGCAGCTTTCAGACAGGAATATTCCCAATGAACACCGGGGAGCTGTTTTTT. It specifies CASSFQTGIFPMNTGELFF.

This clone was seen a single time. The chain uses TRBV27 and TRBJ1-4; no definite D call. With 6 bases removed from V and 4 bases from J, the gap between germline ends came to 6 bases. The CDR3 has 12 amino acids. Germline CDR1 and CDR2: MNHEY and SMNVEV (reference sequence). CDR3 loop: CASSGINEKLFF. The CDR3 DNA reads as TGTGCCAGCAGCGGGATTAATGAAAAACTGTTTTTT.

This rearrangement joins TRBV2 to TRBJ1-5; D not resolved. Trimming left V 8 bases short and J 0 bases short, with 14 bases between. CDR1 and CDR2 (germline): SNHLY, FYNNEI. The CDR3 extends over 15 amino acids. Written as DNA, the CDR3 is TGTGCCAGCCAGCCAGAACGTCATAGCAATCAGCCCCAGCATTTT. Its translation: CASQPERHSNQPQHF.

This clone is a singleton in its sample. This chain links TRBV19 with TRBJ1-6; TRBD1 aligns across 8 bases. This CDR3 is 14 amino acids long. The V segment lost 2 bases and the J segment 9 bases; nucleotides outside the gene matches: 3. Looked up from germline, CDR1 is LNHDA and CDR2 is SQIVND (reference sequence). The CDR3: CASSISGGSSPLHF. The CDR3 nucleotides are TGTGCCAGTAGTATATCAGGGGGCAGTTCACCCCTCCACTTT.

The CDR3 region is CSVEVLDGNYGYTF. DNA of the CDR3: TGCAGCGTTGAAGTACTGGACGGCAACTATGGCTACACCTTC. The J gene is TRBJ1-2, the V gene TRBV29-1; no clear D gene. The germline gives CDR1 SQVTM, CDR2 ANQGSEA. Trimming took off 1 base at V and 2 bases at J, with 11 bases between the two ends. The length of the CDR3 is 14 residues.

The V call is TRBV5-1, the J call TRBJ2-2; D not certain. The CDR3 runs 15 residues. Looked up from germline, CDR1 is SGHRS and CDR2 is YFSETQ. V was shortened by 4 bases and J by 1 base, with 11 bases between the two germline ends. CDR3 amino acids: CASSLGGGNTGELFF. DNA for the CDR3: TGCGCCAGCAGCCTAGGTGGCGGGAACACCGGGGAGCTGTTTTTT.

Comments on this clone: The junction departs from the called germline gene at one end, perhaps through a read error. The V gene is TRBV20-1, the J gene TRBJ2-7, with a tentative D call TRBD2 (6 bases). The V gene's germline CDR1 is DFQATT and CDR2 SNEGSKA (reference sequence). The CDR3 is 11 residues long. The CDR3 DNA is TGCAGTGCTAGAGCGGGGGAGGTATGGCACTTC. It is translated as CSARAGEVWHF.

The chain carries TRBV4-1 and TRBJ1-4; the D gene is possibly TRBD1 (5 bases). The V gene's germline CDR1 is MGHRA and CDR2 YSYEKL. The CDR3 is 14 residues long. V shed 4 bases and J shed 8 bases, with 14 bases lying between them. The CDR3 DNA sequence: TGCGCCAGCAGCCGGCAACAGGAAGGAGAAAAACTGTTTTTT. It yields the protein CASSRQQEGEKLFF.

The V and J genes are TRBV5-1 and TRBJ1-4, with 9 bases aligning to TRBD1. The junction had 12 bases not matched to a gene; V was cut back by 4 bases and J by 8 bases. The germline V gene encodes CDR1 SGHRS and CDR2 YFSETQ. CDR3 length: 16 residues. CDR3 nucleotides: TGCGCCAGCAGCAACCCGACCGGGACAGGGAACGAAAAACTGTTTTTT. Translating it yields CASSNPTGTGNEKLFF.

This rearrangement joins TRBV5-1 to TRBJ2-7, with TRBD1 matching 10 bases. Germline CDR1 and CDR2: SGHRS and YFSETQ. This CDR3 is 15 amino acids long. V dropped 4 bases and J dropped 7; count of bases not matched to a gene: 11. CDR3 protein: CASSGRDRGRGEQYF. CDR3 bases: TGCGCCAGCAGCGGGAGGGACAGGGGACGGGGTGAGCAGTACTTC.

The chain uses TRBV6-5 and TRBJ2-2, with 10 bases that match TRBD2. The CDR3 contains 15 residues. Germline-derived CDR1 and CDR2 are MNHEY and SVGAGI. J was trimmed by 7 bases and V by 6 bases; bases with no gene match: 8. The CDR3 nucleotides read TGTGCCAGCAGCCGAACTCTAGCGGGGGACGGGGAGCTGTTTTTT. Amino acids: CASSRTLAGDGELFF.

The genes are TRBV9 and TRBJ2-1; tentative D call: TRBD2 (6 bases). Germline assignment: CDR1 SGDLS and CDR2 YYNGEE. With 4 bases removed from V and 1 base from J, the gap between germline ends came to 12 bases. This CDR3 is built from 15 residues. DNA for the CDR3: TGTGCCAGCAGCCTACTAGCAGGTTCCTACAATGAGCAGTTCTTC. Its translation: CASSLLAGSYNEQFF.

The chain has TRBV11-1 and TRBJ2-1, with D hard to call. This CDR3 is 13 amino acids long. With 0 bases removed from V and 6 bases from J, the gap between germline ends came to 6 bases. Per the germline V gene, CDR1 is SGHAT and CDR2 is FQDESV (reference sequence). For the CDR3, the DNA is TGTGCCAGCAGCTTAGCCGGCTTCAATGAGCAGTTCTTC. This encodes CASSLAGFNEQFF.

The rearrangement joins TRBV29-1 to TRBJ2-1, with a possible D match to TRBD2 (5 bases). Per the germline V gene, CDR1 is SQVTM and CDR2 is ANQGSEA. CDR3 length: 15 residues. V shed 4 bases and J shed 0 bases, with 13 bases lying between them. Here the CDR3 DNA reads TGCAGCGTTGTTCTCGGGGTCAGCTCCTACAATGAGCAGTTCTTC. Protein: CSVVLGVSSYNEQFF.

This rearrangement joins TRBV5-1 to TRBJ2-5; 14 bases map to TRBD2. This CDR3 is built from 18 residues. CDR1 is SGHRS and CDR2 is YFSETQ in the germline V gene. V trimming: 4 bases; J trimming: 2 bases; junction bases outside the gene matches: 10. The CDR3 loop reads CASSRRGLAGDVQETQYF. Written as DNA, the CDR3 is TGCGCCAGCAGCCGTAGGGGACTAGCGGGGGACGTTCAAGAGACCCAGTACTTC.

V is TRBV7-9 and J is TRBJ1-2; TRBD1 might be the D (5 bases). This CDR3 spans 13 amino acids. The germline CDR1 and CDR2 sequences are SEHNR and FQNEAQ (reference sequence). Trimming left V 5 bases short and J 12 bases short, with 19 bases between. Written as DNA, the CDR3 is TGTGCCAGCAGCATCGCAGGGACGACGGGGAACACCTTC. Translation gives CASSIAGTTGNTF.

The J gene is TRBJ1-1, the V gene TRBV7-9; D is unclear. The CDR3 has 14 amino acids. The V and J ends lost 5 bases and 5 bases respectively, with 15 bases between them. Germline-derived CDR1 and CDR2 are SEHNR and FQNEAQ (reference sequence). CDR3 in DNA: TGTGCCAGCAGCCTCACCACCGTGGGTACTGAAGCTTTCTTT. Amino acids: CASSLTTVGTEAFF.

The chain joins TRBV2 to TRBJ2-1; D possibly corresponds to TRBD2 (5 bases). From germline, CDR1 is SNHLY and CDR2 FYNNEI. This CDR3 spans 17 amino acids. Trimming removed 9 bases from V and 4 bases from J, with 25 bases in between. CDR3 coding DNA: TGTGCCAGTCACCCCCCTGAAACCGGGGTAATGTACAATGAGCAGTTCTTC. Translation gives CASHPPETGVMYNEQFF.

The rearrangement links TRBV2 to TRBJ2-5, with 9 positions matching TRBD2. Germline lookup yields CDR1 SNHLY and CDR2 FYNNEI. This CDR3 is built from 15 residues. Trimming removed 7 bases from V and 7 bases from J; junction bases left unmatched: 13. CDR3 in amino acids: CASTPPGLAPGTQYF. The CDR3 region has the DNA TGTGCCAGCACACCCCCGGGACTAGCCCCCGGGACCCAGTACTTC.

V and J are TRBV11-1 and TRBJ2-3; 12 nucleotides agree with TRBD1. This CDR3 region has 15 residues. Germline V gene lookup returns CDR1 SGHAT and CDR2 FQDESV (reference sequence). J gave up 7 bases and V 6 bases, and 8 bases lay outside the gene matches. The CDR3 loop reads CASSLRGQGANTQYF. The CDR3 DNA sequence: TGTGCCAGCAGTCTTAGGGGACAGGGGGCAAATACGCAGTATTTT.

The chain carries TRBV2 and TRBJ1-4, with TRBD1 identical over 9 bases. V was pared by 6 bases and J by 8 bases, with 10 bases of the junction left unmatched. The CDR3 extends over 15 amino acids. The germline V gene encodes CDR1 SNHLY and CDR2 FYNNEI. The CDR3 nucleotides are TGTGCCAGCAGCCCCAAAGGGACAGGGTCGGAAAAACTGTTTTTT. It specifies CASSPKGTGSEKLFF.

The rearrangement links TRBV6-6 to TRBJ1-5, with D unresolved. There are 13 residues in the CDR3. Germline lookup yields CDR1 MNHNY and CDR2 SVGAGI (reference sequence). Trimming cost V 0 bases and J 6 bases, with 6 bases left between them. CDR3 protein: CASSYSIGQPQHF. The CDR3 DNA reads TGTGCCAGCAGTTACTCGATAGGTCAGCCCCAGCATTTT.

The V gene is TRBV28, the J gene TRBJ1-2; TRBD1 aligns across 8 bases. The V segment lost 7 bases and the J segment 5 bases; nucleotides outside the gene matches: 9. Germline-derived CDR1 and CDR2 are MDHEN and SYDVKM. The CDR3 totals 14 residues. CDR3 in amino acids: CASIPGQAPYGYTF. CDR3 sequence (DNA): TGTGCCAGCATACCGGGACAGGCCCCATATGGCTACACCTTC.

This sequence joins TRBV7-3 and TRBJ1-6; 7 bases map to TRBD1. The germline V gene encodes CDR1 SGHTA and CDR2 FQGTGA. Losses at the gene ends were 5 bases for V and 7 bases for J; bases not matched to a gene: 8. The CDR3 length is 15 residues. Here the CDR3 DNA reads TGTGCCAGCAGCCTACAGGGGTCCCAAAATTCACCCCTCCACTTT. As protein: CASSLQGSQNSPLHF.

This clone was seen a handful of times. This chain joins TRBV28 and TRBJ1-3; 9 bases line up with TRBD1. The trim removed 6 bases at V and 5 bases at J, leaving 5 bases unmatched. The CDR3 loop spans 14 amino acids. Germline CDR1 reads MDHEN; CDR2 reads SYDVKM. CDR3 in DNA: TGTGCCAGCAGGATAGACAGGGGGAGAAACACCATATATTTT. As protein: CASRIDRGRNTIYF.

This sequence joins TRBV15 and TRBJ2-7; the D gene is possibly TRBD2 (7 bases). V lost 4 bases and J 6 bases, leaving 22 bases between the germline ends. Germline V lookup: CDR1 LNHNV, CDR2 YYDKDF (reference sequence). The CDR3 loop spans 16 amino acids. The CDR3: CATSIGRGSLLPEQYF. The CDR3 coding sequence is TGTGCCACCAGCATAGGGAGGGGGAGTCTTCTCCCCGAGCAGTACTTC.

This clone came up once. The rearrangement links TRBV5-1 to TRBJ2-5, with 10 nucleotides matching TRBD1. Trimming cost V 3 bases and J 3 bases; bases outside gene matches: 8. Germline CDR1 is SGHRS and CDR2 is YFSETQ. The CDR3 has 16 residues. The CDR3 reads CASSWVSGTGEETQYF. DNA of the CDR3: TGCGCCAGCAGCTGGGTTTCCGGGACAGGGGAAGAGACCCAGTACTTC.